One and the same sample provided the 3 T cell receptor beta chains below, sequenced in a study of Ad26.COV2.S vaccination and SARS-CoV-2 variants. As for treatment: about 20 received Ad26.COV2.S at low or high dose, single or two shots; 5 received placebo; per-sample allocation not given. Sample collection was performed on day 63 after the first vaccine or placebo injection. TCRdb keeps only in-frame clones here, not all; method: immunoSEQ multiplex PCR. The sample yields about 680,000 clones, roughly 90% seen once. Sequenced here: peripheral blood, sampled in a trial of Ad26.COV2.S vaccine versus placebo. These receptors all come from a person aged 18-60 years who received the Ad26.COV2.S COVID-19 vaccine or a placebo.

The chain has TRBV19 and TRBJ1-1; D not certain. CDR3 length: 15 residues. The germline gives CDR1 LNHDA, CDR2 SQIVND (reference sequence). V dropped 5 bases and J dropped 1 base, with 14 bases sitting between them. The CDR3 DNA sequence: TGTGCCAGTAGTTACAAGTGGGGTGGGAACACTGAAGCTTTCTTT. Protein product: CASSYKWGGNTEAFF. The full variable domain, its missing parts supplied by reference TRBV19 and TRBJ1-1, is DGGITQSPKYLFRKEGQNVTLSCEQNLNHDAMYWYRQDPGQGLRLIYYSQIVNDFQKGDIAEGYSVSREKKESFPLTVTSAQKNPTAFYLCASSYKWGGNTEAFFGQGTRLTVV.

This clone has just one count. The gene calls are TRBV5-1 and TRBJ1-1; weak D call: TRBD1 (6 bases). Germline assignment: CDR1 SGHRS and CDR2 YFSETQ. The CDR3 sequence is 16 residues long. Trimming removed 0 bases from V and 1 base from J, with 13 bases in between. The CDR3 coding sequence is TGCGCCAGCAGCTTGGGGCAAACAGGGTCGAACACTGAAGCTTTCTTT. The encoded protein is CASSLGQTGSNTEAFF. Using reference TRBV5-1 and TRBJ1-1 for the parts outside the CDR3, the full variable domain is KAGVTQTPRYLIKTRGQQVTLSCSPISGHRSVSWYQQTPGQGLQFLFEYFSETQRNKGNFPGRFSGRQFSNSRSEMNVSTLELGDSALYLCASSLGQTGSNTEAFFGQGTRLTVV.

The chain has TRBV3-1 (or the pseudogene TRBV3-2) and TRBJ2-1; D not certain. The V gene lost 0 bases and the J gene lost 7 bases, with 13 bases spanning the gap. This CDR3 comprises 15 residues. The germline V gene encodes CDR1 LGHDT and CDR2 YNNKEL (reference sequence). DNA of the CDR3: TGTGCCAGCAGCCAAGAGGGGTGGGCCCGGAATGAGCAGTTCTTC. It is translated as CASSQEGWARNEQFF.